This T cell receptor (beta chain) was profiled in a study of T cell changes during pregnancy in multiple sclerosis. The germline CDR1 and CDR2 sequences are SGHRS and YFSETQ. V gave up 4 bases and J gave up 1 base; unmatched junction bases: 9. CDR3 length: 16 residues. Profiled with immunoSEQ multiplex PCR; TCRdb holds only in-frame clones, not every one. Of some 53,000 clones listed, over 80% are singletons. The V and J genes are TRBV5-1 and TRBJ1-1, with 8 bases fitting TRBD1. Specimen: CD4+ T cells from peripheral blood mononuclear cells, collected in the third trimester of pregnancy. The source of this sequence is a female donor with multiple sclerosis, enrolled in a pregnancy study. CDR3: CASSLRTGQGNTEAFF. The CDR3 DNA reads TGCGCCAGCAGCCTACGGACAGGGCAGGGGAACACTGAAGCTTTCTTT. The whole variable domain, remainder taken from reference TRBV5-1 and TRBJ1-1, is KAGVTQTPRYLIKTRGQQVTLSCSPISGHRSVSWYQQTPGQGLQFLFEYFSETQRNKGNFPGRFSGRQFSNSRSEMNVSTLELGDSALYLCASSLRTGQGNTEAFFGQGTRLTVV.